This T cell receptor beta chain was obtained from a study of T cell clusters in autoimmune cytopenias. Findings and caveats of the study: TRB repertoire shifts in secondary cytopenia and chronic lymphocytic leukemia mostly reflected lymphoma, not autoimmunity.

The CDR3 is 13 amino acids. The germline V gene encodes CDR1 KGHSH and CDR2 LQKENI. Multiplex touch-down PCR amplified TRB using TRB-A and TRB-B pools in one tube. After re-calling the multiplex PCR reads, TCRdb lists one entry per CDR3 protein, DNA absent. The listing records about 2,200 distinct CDR3 sequences. Its frequency marks this clonotype as medium-sized (0.01 to 0.1%). Its antigen is as yet unknown. Some 39,000 genome equivalents of blood DNA were amplified for TRB. The rearrangement uses TRBV18 and TRBJ2-7. The specimen sequenced was peripheral blood. This TCR derives from a human donor with an autoimmune cytopenia or autoimmune hepatitis (not recorded which). This CDR3 reads CASSPIQSYEQYF. The full variable domain, in which reference TRBV18 and TRBJ2-7 provide the parts outside the CDR3, is NAGVMQNPRHLVRRRGQEARLRCSPMKGHSHVYWYRQLPEEGLKFMVYLQKENIIDESGMPKERFSAEFPKEGPSILRIQQVVRGDSAAYFCASSPIQSYEQYFGPGTRLTVT.